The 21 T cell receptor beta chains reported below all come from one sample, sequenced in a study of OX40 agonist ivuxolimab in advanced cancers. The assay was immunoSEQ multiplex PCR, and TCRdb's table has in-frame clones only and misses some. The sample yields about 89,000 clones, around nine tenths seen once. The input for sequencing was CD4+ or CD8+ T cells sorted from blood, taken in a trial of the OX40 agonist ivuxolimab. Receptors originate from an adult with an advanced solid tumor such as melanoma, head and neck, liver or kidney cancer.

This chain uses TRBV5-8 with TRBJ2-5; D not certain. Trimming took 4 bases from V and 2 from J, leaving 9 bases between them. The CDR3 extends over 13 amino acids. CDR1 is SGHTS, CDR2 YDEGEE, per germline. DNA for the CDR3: TGTGCCAGCAGCCCATATACTCAAGAGACCCAGTACTTC. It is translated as CASSPYTQETQYF.

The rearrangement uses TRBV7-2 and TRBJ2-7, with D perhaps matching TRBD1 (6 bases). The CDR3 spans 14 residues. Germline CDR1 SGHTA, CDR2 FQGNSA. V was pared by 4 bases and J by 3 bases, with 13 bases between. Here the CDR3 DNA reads TGTGCCAGCAGCTCGACCCGGACAGTCTACGAGCAGTACTTC. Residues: CASSSTRTVYEQYF.

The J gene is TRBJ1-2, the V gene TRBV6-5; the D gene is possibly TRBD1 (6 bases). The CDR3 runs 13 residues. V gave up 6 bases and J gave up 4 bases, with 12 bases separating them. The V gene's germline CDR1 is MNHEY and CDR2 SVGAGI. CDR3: CASRMTTGYGYTF. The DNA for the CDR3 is TGTGCCAGCAGAATGACGACAGGCTATGGCTACACCTTC.

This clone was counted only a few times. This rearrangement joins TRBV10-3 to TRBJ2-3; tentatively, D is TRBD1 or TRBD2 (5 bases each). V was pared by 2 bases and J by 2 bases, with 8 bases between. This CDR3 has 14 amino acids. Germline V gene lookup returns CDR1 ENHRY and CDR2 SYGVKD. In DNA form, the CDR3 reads TGTGCCATCAGTGAGCGGGACCTCACAGATACGCAGTATTTT. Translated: CAISERDLTDTQYF.

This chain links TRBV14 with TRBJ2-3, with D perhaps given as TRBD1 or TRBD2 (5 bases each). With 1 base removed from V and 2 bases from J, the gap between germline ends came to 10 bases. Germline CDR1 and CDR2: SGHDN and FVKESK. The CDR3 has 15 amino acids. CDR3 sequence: CASSQVRGFTDTQYF. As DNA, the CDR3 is TGTGCCAGCAGCCAAGTTCGGGGCTTCACAGATACGCAGTATTTT. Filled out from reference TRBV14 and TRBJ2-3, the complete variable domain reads EAGVTQFPSHSVIEKGQTVTLRCDPISGHDNLYWYRRVMGKEIKFLLHFVKESKQDESGMPNNRFLAERTGGTYSTLKVQPAELEDSGVYFCASSQVRGFTDTQYFGPGTRLTVL.

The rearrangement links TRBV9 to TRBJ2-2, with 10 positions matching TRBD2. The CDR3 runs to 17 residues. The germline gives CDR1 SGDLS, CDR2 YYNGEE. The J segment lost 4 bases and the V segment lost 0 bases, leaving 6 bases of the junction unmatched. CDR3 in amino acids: CASSVGGAGGRTGELFF. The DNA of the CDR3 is TGTGCCAGCAGCGTAGGCGGAGCGGGGGGGCGCACCGGGGAGCTGTTTTTT.

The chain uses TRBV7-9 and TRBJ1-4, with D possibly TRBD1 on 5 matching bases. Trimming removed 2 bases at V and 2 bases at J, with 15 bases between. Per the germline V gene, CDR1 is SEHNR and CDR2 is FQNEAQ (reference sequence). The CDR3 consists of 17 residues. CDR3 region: CASSLLQGLYTNEKLFF. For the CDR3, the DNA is TGTGCCAGCAGCTTACTGCAGGGTCTGTACACTAATGAAAAACTGTTTTTT.

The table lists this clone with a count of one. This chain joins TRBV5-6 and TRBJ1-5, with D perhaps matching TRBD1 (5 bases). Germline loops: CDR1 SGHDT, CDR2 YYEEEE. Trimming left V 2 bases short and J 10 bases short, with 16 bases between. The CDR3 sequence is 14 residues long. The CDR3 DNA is TGTGCCAGCAGCTTACGAGGGCCCGGGGGTCCCCAGCATTTT. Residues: CASSLRGPGGPQHF. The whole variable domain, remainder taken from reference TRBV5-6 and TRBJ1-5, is DAGVTQSPTHLIKTRGQQVTLRCSPKSGHDTVSWYQQALGQGPQFIFQYYEEEERQRGNFPDRFSGHQFPNYSSELNVNALLLGDSALYLCASSLRGPGGPQHFGDGTRLSIL.

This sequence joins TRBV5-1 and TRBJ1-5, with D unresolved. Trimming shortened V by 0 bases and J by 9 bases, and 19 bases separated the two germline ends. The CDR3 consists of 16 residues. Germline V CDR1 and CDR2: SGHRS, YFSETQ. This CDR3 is CASSLAPSDGLGPQHF. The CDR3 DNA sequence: TGCGCCAGCAGCTTGGCCCCGTCGGACGGATTAGGGCCCCAGCATTTT.

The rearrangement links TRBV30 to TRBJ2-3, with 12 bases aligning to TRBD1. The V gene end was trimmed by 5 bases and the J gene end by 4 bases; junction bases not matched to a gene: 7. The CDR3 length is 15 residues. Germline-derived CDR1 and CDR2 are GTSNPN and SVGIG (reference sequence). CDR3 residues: CAWGTGGAGPDTQYF. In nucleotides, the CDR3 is TGTGCCTGGGGGACAGGGGGCGCGGGGCCAGATACGCAGTATTTT. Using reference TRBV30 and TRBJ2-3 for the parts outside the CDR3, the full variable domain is SQTIHQWPATLVQPVGSPLSLECTVEGTSNPNLYWYRQAAGRGLQLLFYSVGIGQISSEVPQNLSASRPQDRQFILSSKKLLLSDSGFYLCAWGTGGAGPDTQYFGPGTRLTVL.

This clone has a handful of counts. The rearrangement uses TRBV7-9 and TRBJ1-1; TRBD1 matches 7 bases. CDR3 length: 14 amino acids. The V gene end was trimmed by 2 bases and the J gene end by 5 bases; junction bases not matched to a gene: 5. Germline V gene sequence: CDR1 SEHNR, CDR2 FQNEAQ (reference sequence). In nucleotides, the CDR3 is TGTGCCAGCAGCTTATCGCAGGGGGTAACTGAAGCTTTCTTT. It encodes CASSLSQGVTEAFF.

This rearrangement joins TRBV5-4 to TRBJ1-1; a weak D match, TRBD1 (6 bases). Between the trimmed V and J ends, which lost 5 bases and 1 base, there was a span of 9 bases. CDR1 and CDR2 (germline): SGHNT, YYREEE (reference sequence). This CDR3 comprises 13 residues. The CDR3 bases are TGTGCCAGCAGGACAGGATGGAACACTGAAGCTTTCTTT. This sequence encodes CASRTGWNTEAFF.

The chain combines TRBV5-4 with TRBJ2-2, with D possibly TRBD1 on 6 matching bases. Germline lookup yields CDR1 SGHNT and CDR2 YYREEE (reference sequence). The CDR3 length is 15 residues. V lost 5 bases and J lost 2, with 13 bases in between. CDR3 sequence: CASRQTGTNTGELFF. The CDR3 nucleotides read TGTGCCAGCAGGCAAACAGGGACCAACACCGGGGAGCTGTTTTTT.

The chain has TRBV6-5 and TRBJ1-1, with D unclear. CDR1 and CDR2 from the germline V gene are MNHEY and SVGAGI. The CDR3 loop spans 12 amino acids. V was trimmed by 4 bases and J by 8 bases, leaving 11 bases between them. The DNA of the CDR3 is TGTGCCAGCAGTTTCCCGGGCCGAGAAGCTTTCTTT. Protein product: CASSFPGREAFF.

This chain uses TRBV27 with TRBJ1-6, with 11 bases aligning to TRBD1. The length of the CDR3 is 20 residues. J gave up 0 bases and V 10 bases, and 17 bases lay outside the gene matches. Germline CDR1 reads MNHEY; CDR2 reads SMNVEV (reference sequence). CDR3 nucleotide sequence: TGTGCCACCCCGACCTACCGGGACAGGGGGATTTACTCCTATAATTCACCCCTCCACTTT. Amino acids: CATPTYRDRGIYSYNSPLHF.

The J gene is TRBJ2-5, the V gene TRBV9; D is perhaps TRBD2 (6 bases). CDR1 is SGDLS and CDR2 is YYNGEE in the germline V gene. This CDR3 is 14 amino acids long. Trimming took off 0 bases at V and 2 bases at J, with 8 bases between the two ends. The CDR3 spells CASSVGSGQETQYF. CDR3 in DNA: TGTGCCAGCAGCGTAGGTAGCGGACAAGAGACCCAGTACTTC.

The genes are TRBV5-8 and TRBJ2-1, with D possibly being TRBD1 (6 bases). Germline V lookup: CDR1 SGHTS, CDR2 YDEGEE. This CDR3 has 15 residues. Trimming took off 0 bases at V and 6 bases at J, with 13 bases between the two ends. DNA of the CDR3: TGTGCCAGCAGCTTGGGCCAGGTAGGGGGCAATGAGCAGTTCTTC. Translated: CASSLGQVGGNEQFF.

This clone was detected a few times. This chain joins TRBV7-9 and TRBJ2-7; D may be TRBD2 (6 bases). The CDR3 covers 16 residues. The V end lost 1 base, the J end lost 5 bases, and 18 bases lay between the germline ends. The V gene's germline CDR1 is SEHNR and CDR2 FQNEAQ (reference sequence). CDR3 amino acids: CASSLESWLALNEQYF. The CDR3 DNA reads TGTGCCAGCAGCTTAGAATCTTGGCTAGCGCTAAACGAGCAGTACTTC. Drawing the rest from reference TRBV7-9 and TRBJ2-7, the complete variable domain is DTGVSQNPRHKITKRGQNVTFRCDPISEHNRLYWYRQTLGQGPEFLTYFQNEAQLEKSRLLSDRFSAERPKGSFSTLEIQRTEQGDSAMYLCASSLESWLALNEQYFGPGTRLTVT.

The CDR3 loop is CASSPNLGNSNTEAFF. CDR3 bases: TGTGCCAGCTCACCGAACTTGGGGAACTCGAACACTGAAGCTTTCTTT. The chain employs TRBV18 and TRBJ1-1; no definite D call. V was shortened by 3 bases and J by 1 base, with 15 bases between the two germline ends. Per the germline V gene, CDR1 is KGHSH and CDR2 is LQKENI. The CDR3 is made up of 16 amino acids. Looking up the rest from reference TRBV18 and TRBJ1-1 gives the full variable domain: NAGVMQNPRHLVRRRGQEARLRCSPMKGHSHVYWYRQLPEEGLKFMVYLQKENIIDESGMPKERFSAEFPKEGPSILRIQQVVRGDSAAYFCASSPNLGNSNTEAFFGQGTRLTVV.

The CDR3 loop reads CAWSVRRGSNQETQYF. The CDR3 nucleotides read TGTGCCTGGAGTGTACGGCGGGGGTCGAACCAAGAGACCCAGTACTTC. This chain connects TRBV30 to TRBJ2-5; 7 nucleotides match TRBD2. CDR3 length equals 16 residues. After removal of 0 bases from V and 0 bases from J, the junction contained 7 bases not matched to a gene. Germline CDR1 is GTSNPN and CDR2 is SVGIG (reference sequence).

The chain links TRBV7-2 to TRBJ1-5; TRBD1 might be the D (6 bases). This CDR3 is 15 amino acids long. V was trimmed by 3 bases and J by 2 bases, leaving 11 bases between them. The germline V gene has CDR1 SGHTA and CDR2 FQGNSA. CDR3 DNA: TGTGCCAGCAGCTTTGGGGGGGCTGGCAATCAGCCCCAGCATTTT. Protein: CASSFGGAGNQPQHF.